This is a list of T cell receptor beta chains from one sample in a study of CD8+ T cells in alopecia areata. TCRdb's table, derived via immunoSEQ multiplex PCR, lists solely in-frame clones and lacks some. Among 150,000 or so clones listed, 40% to 50% were seen once. The sample taken for sequencing was CD4+ T cells sorted from blood. The receptors derive from a human donor with alopecia areata. Both conserved end residues are part of each CDR3. A D gene is named only where the DNA matches it firmly. Only some rows state a clone size, as once, few, many or a class for expanded clones.

D	J	size	V	CDR3	DNA
TRBD2	TRBJ2-5	-	TRBV27	CASSLRSRTSGKETQYF	TGTGCCAGCAGTTTAAGGAGCAGGACTAGCGGGAAGGAGACCCAGTACTTC
-	TRBJ1-2	few	TRBV30	CAWSGGYGYTF	TGTGCCTGGAGTGGGGGCTATGGCTACACCTTC
-	TRBJ1-5	few	TRBV5-5	CASSLAGDQPQHF	TGTGCCAGCAGCTTGGCAGGGGATCAGCCCCAGCATTTT
-	TRBJ1-2	-	TRBV29-1	CSVIGRMDGGYTF	TGCAGCGTAATAGGACGGATGGACGGGGGCTACACCTTC
TRBD2	TRBJ2-5	once	TRBV5-4	CASSAGTRKETQYF	TGTGCCAGCAGCGCCGGGACTAGGAAGGAGACCCAGTACTTC
-	TRBJ1-1	few	TRBV23-1	CASSLRPWLEAFF	TGCGCCAGCAGCTTAAGGCCATGGCTTGAAGCTTTCTTT
-	TRBJ2-3	-	TRBV29-1	CSAPRADTQYF	TGCAGCGCCCCCAGGGCAGATACGCAGTATTTT
-	TRBJ1-5	once	TRBV2	CASSDVGAGNQPQHF	TGTGCCAGCAGTGACGTGGGGGCAGGCAATCAGCCCCAGCATTTT
TRBD1	TRBJ1-2	-	TRBV5-1	CASTAQGSYGYTF	TGCGCCAGCACCGCACAGGGGTCCTATGGCTACACCTTC
-	TRBJ2-7	-	TRBV5-1	CASSLGLANYEQYF	TGCGCCAGCAGCTTGGGGTTAGCAAACTACGAGCAGTACTTC
-	TRBJ2-1	-	TRBV27	CASSPWVPGNEQFF	TGTGCCAGCAGTCCTTGGGTCCCAGGCAATGAGCAGTTCTTC
-	TRBJ2-5	few	TRBV25-1	CASSDYRQETQYF	TGTGCCAGCAGTGACTACCGCCAAGAGACCCAGTACTTC
-	TRBJ2-1	-	TRBV5-1	CASSLDAGTTYNEQFF	TGCGCCAGCAGCTTGGATGCGGGAACTACCTACAATGAGCAGTTCTTC
TRBD1	TRBJ1-2	-	TRBV27	CASRLDRGLGSYGYTF	TGTGCCAGCAGGTTGGACAGGGGGTTGGGTTCGTATGGCTACACCTTC
-	TRBJ2-3	-	TRBV6-1	CASSEPGRGTDTQYF	TGTGCCAGCAGTGAGCCGGGCCGAGGCACAGATACGCAGTATTTT
-	TRBJ2-7	-	TRBV29-1	CSVTMYGVMNEQYF	TGCAGCGTCACCATGTACGGGGTGATGAACGAGCAGTACTTC
TRBD2	TRBJ2-1	-	TRBV4-1	CASSQTSLASSNNEQFF	TGCGCCAGCAGCCAAACCTCACTAGCGAGCTCGAACAATGAGCAGTTCTTC
-	TRBJ2-5	few	TRBV18	CASSPRQGETQYF	TGTGCCAGCTCACCTCGGCAGGGGGAGACCCAGTACTTC
TRBD1	TRBJ2-7	few	TRBV28	CASRRDSSYEQYF	TGTGCCAGCAGAAGGGACAGCTCCTACGAGCAGTACTTC
TRBD1	TRBJ2-7	-	TRBV29-1	CSVAPLTGAYEQYF	TGCAGCGTTGCCCCTTTGACAGGGGCCTACGAGCAGTACTTC
TRBD2	TRBJ2-5	-	TRBV27	CASSLLAGGETQYF	TGTGCCAGCAGTTTATTGGCGGGGGGGGAGACCCAGTACTTC
-	TRBJ2-7	-	TRBV7-6	CASSLAGRSDYEQYF	TGTGCCAGCAGCTTAGCGGGACGGAGCGACTACGAGCAGTACTTC
TRBD2	TRBJ2-2	-	TRBV29-1	CSVTLFGGSSTGELFF	TGCAGCGTAACCCTTTTTGGCGGGAGTAGCACCGGGGAGCTGTTTTTT
-	TRBJ2-1	-	TRBV5-1	CASSFEGEQFF	TGCGCCAGCAGCTTCGAGGGGGAGCAGTTCTTC
-	TRBJ1-2	-	TRBV29-1	CSVVPTNGYTF	TGCAGCGTTGTTCCGACGAATGGCTACACCTTC
TRBD2	TRBJ2-7	-	TRBV28	CASSPTSGRVYEQYF	TGTGCCAGCAGCCCAACTAGCGGGAGGGTCTACGAGCAGTACTTC
-	TRBJ2-2	-	TRBV2	CASSFIPGELFF	TGTGCCAGCAGCTTCATTCCCGGGGAGCTGTTTTTT
-	TRBJ1-1	few	TRBV25-1	CASSDPRNTEAFF	TGTGCCAGCAGTGACCCTAGGAACACTGAAGCTTTCTTT
-	TRBJ1-5	-	TRBV4-1	CASSLIEHGPQHF	TGCGCCAGCAGCCTAATTGAACATGGGCCCCAGCATTTT
-	TRBJ2-2	-	TRBV9	CASSPRRHPNTGELFF	TGTGCCAGCAGCCCCAGGCGACATCCAAACACCGGGGAGCTGTTTTTT
-	TRBJ1-1	-	TRBV30	CAWSGRRSTEAFF	TGTGCCTGGAGTGGACGTCGGAGTACTGAAGCTTTCTTT
TRBD2	TRBJ2-5	few	TRBV5-6	CASSSGTIQETQYF	TGTGCCAGCAGCTCAGGGACTATTCAAGAGACCCAGTACTTC
-	TRBJ2-5	-	TRBV29-1	CSVVQDRETQYF	TGCAGCGTTGTCCAGGACCGAGAGACCCAGTACTTC
-	TRBJ2-1	-	TRBV4-2	CASSQGRNEQFF	TGTGCCAGCAGCCAAGGACGGAATGAGCAGTTCTTC
-	TRBJ2-3	few	TRBV5-1	CASSFLSGGTDTQYF	TGCGCCAGCAGTTTTTTGTCTGGGGGCACAGATACGCAGTATTTT
-	TRBJ2-7	-	TRBV5-6	CASSVVSAGMYYEQYF	TGTGCCAGCAGCGTTGTCAGCGCGGGGATGTACTACGAGCAGTACTTC
TRBD1	TRBJ2-1	-	TRBV4-1	CASSQETGTEAYNEQFF	TGCGCCAGCAGCCAGGAAACCGGGACAGAGGCCTACAATGAGCAGTTCTTC
-	TRBJ1-2	-	TRBV9	CASSVSGDGYTF	TGTGCCAGCAGCGTTTCGGGTGACGGCTACACCTTC
-	TRBJ2-6	few	TRBV28	CASSEPSGANVLTF	TGTGCCAGCAGTGAGCCCTCTGGGGCCAACGTCCTGACTTTC
-	TRBJ1-2	-	TRBV29-1	CSVLLFGYTF	TGCAGCGTTCTGCTGTTTGGCTACACCTTC
-	TRBJ2-1	-	TRBV9	CASNPPGSPNEQFF	TGTGCCAGCAACCCCCCAGGGAGTCCCAATGAGCAGTTCTTC
-	TRBJ2-1	-	TRBV9	CASSGASVSHNEQFF	TGTGCCAGCAGCGGCGCTAGCGTTAGCCACAATGAGCAGTTCTTC
TRBD1	TRBJ1-1	few	TRBV7-3	CASSLRGTGNTEAFF	TGTGCCAGCAGCTTACGCGGGACAGGCAACACTGAAGCTTTCTTT
TRBD2	TRBJ2-1	-	TRBV29-1	CSAKGLAGWNEQFF	TGCAGCGCCAAAGGACTAGCGGGATGGAATGAGCAGTTCTTC
-	TRBJ2-7	-	TRBV2	CASSEAWASDGQYF	TGTGCCAGCAGTGAAGCGTGGGCTAGCGACGGGCAGTACTTC
TRBD2	TRBJ2-1	-	TRBV5-1	CASSLASGRSAYNEQFF	TGCGCCAGCAGCTTGGCTAGCGGGAGATCAGCGTACAATGAGCAGTTCTTC
TRBD2	TRBJ2-7	-	TRBV5-4	CASSLMVVGTSDEQYF	TGTGCCAGCAGCTTGATGGTAGTTGGGACTAGCGACGAGCAGTACTTC
-	TRBJ2-3	-	TRBV5-1	CASSSKGSDTQYF	TGCGCCAGCAGCTCGAAGGGGTCAGATACGCAGTATTTT
-	TRBJ2-1	-	TRBV28	CASSYSGTGLNEQFF	TGTGCCAGCAGTTATAGCGGGACAGGGTTGAATGAGCAGTTCTTC
-	TRBJ2-3	-	TRBV5-1	CASSTSTDTQYF	TGCGCCAGCAGCACAAGCACAGATACGCAGTATTTT
-	TRBJ2-6	-	TRBV18	CASSPLGTSFGAGANVLTF	TGTGCCAGCTCACCACTGGGGACATCATTTGGCGCTGGGGCCAACGTCCTGACTTTC
TRBD1	TRBJ1-2	-	TRBV30	CAWQGARGYTF	TGTGCCTGGCAGGGGGCAAGAGGCTACACCTTC
TRBD1	TRBJ2-3	few	TRBV14	CASSLLGTDPDTQYF	TGTGCCAGCAGCCTCCTAGGGACAGACCCAGATACGCAGTATTTT
-	TRBJ2-6	-	TRBV5-6	CASSLVGAGANVLTF	TGTGCCAGCAGCTTGGTAGGGGCAGGGGCCAACGTCCTGACTTTC
TRBD1	TRBJ2-4	once	TRBV5-1	CASSLRDSTAKNIQYF	TGCGCCAGCAGCCTACGGGACAGTACAGCCAAAAACATTCAGTACTTC
-	TRBJ2-5	-	TRBV20-1	CSATERETQYF	TGCAGTGCAACTGAGCGAGAGACCCAGTACTTC
-	TRBJ1-5	-	TRBV12-5	CASGVGRNQPQHF	TGTGCTAGTGGGGTGGGGAGGAATCAGCCCCAGCATTTT